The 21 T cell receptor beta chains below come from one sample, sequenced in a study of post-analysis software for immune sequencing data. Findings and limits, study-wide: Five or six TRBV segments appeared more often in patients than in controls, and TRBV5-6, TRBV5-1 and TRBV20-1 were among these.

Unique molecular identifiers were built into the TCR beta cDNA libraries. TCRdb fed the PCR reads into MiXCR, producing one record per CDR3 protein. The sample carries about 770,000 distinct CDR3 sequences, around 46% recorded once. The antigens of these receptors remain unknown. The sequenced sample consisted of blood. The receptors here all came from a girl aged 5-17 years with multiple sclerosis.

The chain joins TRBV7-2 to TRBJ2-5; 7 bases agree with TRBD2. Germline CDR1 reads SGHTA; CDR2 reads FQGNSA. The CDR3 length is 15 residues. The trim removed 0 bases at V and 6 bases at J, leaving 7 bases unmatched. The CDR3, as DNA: TGTGCCAGCAGCTTAGCGCGGACTAGGGTAAAGACCCAGTACTTC. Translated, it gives CASSLARTRVKTQYF.

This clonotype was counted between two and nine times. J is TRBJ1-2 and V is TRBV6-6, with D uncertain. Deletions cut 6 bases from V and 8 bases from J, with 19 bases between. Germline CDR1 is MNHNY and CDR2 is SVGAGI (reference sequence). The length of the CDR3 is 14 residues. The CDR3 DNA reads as TGTGCCAGCAGCCCCACAGTGCTACCTCTCGGCTACACCTTC. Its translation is CASSPTVLPLGYTF.

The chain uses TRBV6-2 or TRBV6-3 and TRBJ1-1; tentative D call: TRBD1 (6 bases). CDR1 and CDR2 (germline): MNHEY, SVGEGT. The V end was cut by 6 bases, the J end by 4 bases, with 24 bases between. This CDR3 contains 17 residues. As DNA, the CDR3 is TGTGCCAGCAGAAACTACGGGCGCCCGGGGGCGAGCACTGAAGCTTTCTTT. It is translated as CASRNYGRPGASTEAFF.

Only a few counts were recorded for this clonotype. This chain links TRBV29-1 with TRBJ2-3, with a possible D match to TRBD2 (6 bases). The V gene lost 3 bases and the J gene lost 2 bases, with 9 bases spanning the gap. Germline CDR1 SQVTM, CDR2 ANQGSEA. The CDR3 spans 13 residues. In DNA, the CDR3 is TGCAGCGTTGAGCGGGGTTCCACAGATACGCAGTATTTT. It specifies CSVERGSTDTQYF.

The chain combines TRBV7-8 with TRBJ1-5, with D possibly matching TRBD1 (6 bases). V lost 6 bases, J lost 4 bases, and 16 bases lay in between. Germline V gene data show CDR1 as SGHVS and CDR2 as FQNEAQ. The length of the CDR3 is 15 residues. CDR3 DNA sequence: TGTGCCAGCAGTTCAAGGGGGGCCCAAAATCAGCCCCAGCATTTT. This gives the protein CASSSRGAQNQPQHF.

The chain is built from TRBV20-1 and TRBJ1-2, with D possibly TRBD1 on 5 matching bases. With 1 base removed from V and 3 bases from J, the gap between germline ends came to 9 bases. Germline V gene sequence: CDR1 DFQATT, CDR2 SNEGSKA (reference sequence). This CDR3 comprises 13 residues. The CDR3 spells CSARGEGDYGYTF. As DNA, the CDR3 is TGCAGTGCTAGAGGGGAAGGGGACTATGGCTACACCTTC.

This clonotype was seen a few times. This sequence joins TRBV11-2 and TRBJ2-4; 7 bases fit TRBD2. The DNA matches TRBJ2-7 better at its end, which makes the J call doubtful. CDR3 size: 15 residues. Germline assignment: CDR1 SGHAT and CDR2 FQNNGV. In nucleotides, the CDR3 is TGTGCCAGCAGCCCCGGGGCGGGAGAATCCTACGAGCAGTACTTC. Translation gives CASSPGAGESYEQYF.

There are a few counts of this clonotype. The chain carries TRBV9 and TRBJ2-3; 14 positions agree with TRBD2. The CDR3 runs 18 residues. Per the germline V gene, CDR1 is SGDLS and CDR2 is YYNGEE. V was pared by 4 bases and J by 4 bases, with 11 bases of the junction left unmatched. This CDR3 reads CASSPGWGTSGSADTQYF. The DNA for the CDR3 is TGTGCCAGCAGCCCCGGCTGGGGGACTAGCGGGAGCGCAGATACGCAGTATTTT. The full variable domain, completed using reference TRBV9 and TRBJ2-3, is DSGVTQTPKHLITATGQRVTLRCSPRSGDLSVYWYQQSLDQGLQFLIQYYNGEERAKGNILERFSAQQFPDLHSELNLSSLELGDSALYFCASSPGWGTSGSADTQYFGPGTRLTVL.

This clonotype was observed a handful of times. This CDR3 reads CASSLGQKYEQYF. The CDR3 DNA reads as TGTGCCAGCAGCTTGGGACAGAAGTACGAGCAGTACTTC. The J gene is TRBJ2-7, the V gene TRBV7-8, with 7 bases fitting TRBD1. The CDR3 has 13 residues. From germline, CDR1 is SGHVS and CDR2 FQNEAQ. V dropped 3 bases and J dropped 4; count of bases not matched to a gene: 3.

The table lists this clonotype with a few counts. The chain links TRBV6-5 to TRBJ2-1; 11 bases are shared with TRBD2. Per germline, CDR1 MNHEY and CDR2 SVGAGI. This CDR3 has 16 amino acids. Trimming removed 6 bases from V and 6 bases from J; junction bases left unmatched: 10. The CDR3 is CASSRKLAGVGNEQFF. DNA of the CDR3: TGTGCCAGCAGCCGAAAACTAGCGGGAGTTGGCAATGAGCAGTTCTTC.

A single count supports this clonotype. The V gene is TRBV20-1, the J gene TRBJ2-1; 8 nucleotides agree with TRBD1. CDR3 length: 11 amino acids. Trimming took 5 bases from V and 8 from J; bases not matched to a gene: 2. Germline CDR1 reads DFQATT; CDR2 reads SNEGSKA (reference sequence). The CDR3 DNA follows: TGCAGTGCTCCAGGGGGCCATGAGCAGTTCTTC. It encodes CSAPGGHEQFF.

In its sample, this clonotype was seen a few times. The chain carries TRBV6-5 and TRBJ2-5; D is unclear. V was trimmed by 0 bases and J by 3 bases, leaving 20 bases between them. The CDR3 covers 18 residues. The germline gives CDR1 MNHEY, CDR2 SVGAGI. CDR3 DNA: TGTGCCAGCAGTTACTCGGTAACGAATCAGGACCCTAAAGAGACCCAGTACTTC. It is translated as CASSYSVTNQDPKETQYF.

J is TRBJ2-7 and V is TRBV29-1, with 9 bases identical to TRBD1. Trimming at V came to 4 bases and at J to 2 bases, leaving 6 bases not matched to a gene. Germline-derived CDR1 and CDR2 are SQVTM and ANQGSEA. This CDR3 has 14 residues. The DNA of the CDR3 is TGCAGCGTTGCGGGACAGGGAAAAACCTACGAGCAGTACTTC. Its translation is CSVAGQGKTYEQYF.

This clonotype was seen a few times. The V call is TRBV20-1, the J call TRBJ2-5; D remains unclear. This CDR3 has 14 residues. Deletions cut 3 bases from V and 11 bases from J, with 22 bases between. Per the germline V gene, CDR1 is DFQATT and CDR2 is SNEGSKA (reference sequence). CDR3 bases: TGCAGTGCTAGTGATCGGAGTCCCCTACGAGAGCAGTACTTC. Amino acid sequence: CSASDRSPLREQYF.

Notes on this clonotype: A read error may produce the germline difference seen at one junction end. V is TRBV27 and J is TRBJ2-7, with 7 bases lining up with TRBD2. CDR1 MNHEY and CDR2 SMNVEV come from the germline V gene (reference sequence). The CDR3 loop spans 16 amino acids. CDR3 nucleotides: TGTGCCTGCAGTTTAGGGTGGGAGGGCCCTATAGATGAGCAGTACTTC. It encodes CACSLGWEGPIDEQYF.

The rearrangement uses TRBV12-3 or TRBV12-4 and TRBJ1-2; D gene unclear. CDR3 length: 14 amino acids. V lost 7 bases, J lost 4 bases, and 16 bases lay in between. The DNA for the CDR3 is TGTGCCAGCACCCCCGACGGAGATCTCTATGGCTACACCTTC. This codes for CASTPDGDLYGYTF.

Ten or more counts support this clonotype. CDR3 sequence reads: CASSLGLLTDTQYF. The DNA for the CDR3 is TGTGCCAGCAGCTTAGGACTACTCACAGATACGCAGTATTTT. This chain connects TRBV7-2 to TRBJ2-3; weak D call: TRBD2 (5 bases). Germline assignment: CDR1 SGHTA and CDR2 FQGNSA. V was pared by 1 base and J by 2 bases, with 7 bases between. The CDR3 loop spans 14 amino acids. Based on the CDR3 plus reference TRBV7-2 and TRBJ2-3, the full variable domain is GAGVSQSPSNKVTEKGKDVELRCDPISGHTALYWYRQSLGQGLEFLIYFQGNSAPDKSGLPSDRFSAERTGGSVSTLTIQRTQQEDSAVYLCASSLGLLTDTQYFGPGTRLTVL.

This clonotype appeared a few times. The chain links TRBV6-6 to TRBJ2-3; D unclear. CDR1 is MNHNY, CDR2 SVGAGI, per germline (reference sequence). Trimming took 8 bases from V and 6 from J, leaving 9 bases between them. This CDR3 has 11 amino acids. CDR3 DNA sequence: TGTGCCAGCTTCCTAGGGGATACGCAGTATTTT. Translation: CASFLGDTQYF.

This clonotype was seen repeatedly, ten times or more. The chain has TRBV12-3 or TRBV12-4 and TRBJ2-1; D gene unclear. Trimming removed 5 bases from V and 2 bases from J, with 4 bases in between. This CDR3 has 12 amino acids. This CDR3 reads CASSPTYNEQFF. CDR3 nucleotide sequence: TGTGCCAGCAGTCCTACCTACAATGAGCAGTTCTTC.

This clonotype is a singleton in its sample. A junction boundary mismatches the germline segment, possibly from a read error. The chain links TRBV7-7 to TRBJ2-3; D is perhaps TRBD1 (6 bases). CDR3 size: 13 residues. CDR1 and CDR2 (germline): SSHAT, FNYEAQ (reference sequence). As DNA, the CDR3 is TGTGCTAGCAGCTTAGGACAGAACCAAAAGCAGTATTTT. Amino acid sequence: CASSLGQNQKQYF.

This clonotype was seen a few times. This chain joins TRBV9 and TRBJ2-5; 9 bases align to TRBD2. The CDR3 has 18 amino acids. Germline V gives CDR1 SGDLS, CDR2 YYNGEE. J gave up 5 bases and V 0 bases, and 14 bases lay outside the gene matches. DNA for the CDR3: TGTGCCAGCAGCGTAGGAGGTAGCGGGAGATCATGGGTGGAGACCCAGTACTTC. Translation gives CASSVGGSGRSWVETQYF.